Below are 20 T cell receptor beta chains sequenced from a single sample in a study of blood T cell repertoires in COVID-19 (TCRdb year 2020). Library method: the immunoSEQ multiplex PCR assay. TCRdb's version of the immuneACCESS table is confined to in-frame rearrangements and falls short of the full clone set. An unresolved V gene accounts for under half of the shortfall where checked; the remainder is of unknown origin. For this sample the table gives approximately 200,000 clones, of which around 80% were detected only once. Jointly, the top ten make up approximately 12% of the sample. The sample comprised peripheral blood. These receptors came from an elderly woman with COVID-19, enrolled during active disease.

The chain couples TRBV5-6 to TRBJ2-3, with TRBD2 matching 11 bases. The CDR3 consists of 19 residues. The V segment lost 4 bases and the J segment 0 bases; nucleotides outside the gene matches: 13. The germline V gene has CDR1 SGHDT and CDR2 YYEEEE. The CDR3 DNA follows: TGTGCCAGCAGCGCGGCTCGGGCTAGCGGGGGGAGAAGCACAGATACGCAGTATTTT. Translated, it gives CASSAARASGGRSTDTQYF.

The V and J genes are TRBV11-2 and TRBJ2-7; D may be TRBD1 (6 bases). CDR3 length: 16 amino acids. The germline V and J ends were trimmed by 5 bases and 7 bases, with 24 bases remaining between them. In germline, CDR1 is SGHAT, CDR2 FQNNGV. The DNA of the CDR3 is TGTGCCAGCAGCCCCACCACCGGGACACTCAGACGTGAGCAGTACTTC. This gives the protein CASSPTTGTLRREQYF.

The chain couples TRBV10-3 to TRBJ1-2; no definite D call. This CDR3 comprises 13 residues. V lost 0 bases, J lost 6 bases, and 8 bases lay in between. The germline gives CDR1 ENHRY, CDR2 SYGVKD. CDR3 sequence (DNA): TGTGCCATCAGTGAGTCCCTGGCGGATGGCTACACCTTC. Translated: CAISESLADGYTF.

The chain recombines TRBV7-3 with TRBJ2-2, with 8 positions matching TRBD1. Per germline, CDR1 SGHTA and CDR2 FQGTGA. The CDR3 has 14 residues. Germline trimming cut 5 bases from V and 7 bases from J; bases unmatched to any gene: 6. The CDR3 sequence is CASSEDRVVGELFF. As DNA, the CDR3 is TGTGCCAGCAGCGAGGACAGGGTGGTCGGGGAGCTGTTTTTT.

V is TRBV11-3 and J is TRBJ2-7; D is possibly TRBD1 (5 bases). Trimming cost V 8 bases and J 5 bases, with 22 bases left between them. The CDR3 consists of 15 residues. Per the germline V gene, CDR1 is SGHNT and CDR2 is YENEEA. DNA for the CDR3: TGTGCCAGCCGTCCCCCGACAGCGAGAAGGAACGAGCAGTACTTC. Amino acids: CASRPPTARRNEQYF.

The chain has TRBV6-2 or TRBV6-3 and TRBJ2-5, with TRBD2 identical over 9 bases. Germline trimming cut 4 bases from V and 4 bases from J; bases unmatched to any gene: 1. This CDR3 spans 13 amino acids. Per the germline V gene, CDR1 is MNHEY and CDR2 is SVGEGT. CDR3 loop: CASSLAGAETQYF. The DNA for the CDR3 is TGTGCCAGCAGTTTAGCGGGGGCAGAGACCCAGTACTTC.

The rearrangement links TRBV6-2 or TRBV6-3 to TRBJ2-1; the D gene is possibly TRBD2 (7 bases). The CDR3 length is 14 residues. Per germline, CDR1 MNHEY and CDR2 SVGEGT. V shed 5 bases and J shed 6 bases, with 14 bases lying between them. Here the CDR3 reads CASSAWRGGNEQFF. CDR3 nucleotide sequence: TGTGCCAGCAGTGCTTGGAGGGGGGGCAATGAGCAGTTCTTC.

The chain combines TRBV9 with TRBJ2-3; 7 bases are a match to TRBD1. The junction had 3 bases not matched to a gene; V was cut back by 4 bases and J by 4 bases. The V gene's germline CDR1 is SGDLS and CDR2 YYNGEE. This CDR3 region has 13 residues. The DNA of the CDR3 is TGTGCCAGCAGCAGCACAGGGGCAGATACGCAGTATTTT. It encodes CASSSTGADTQYF.

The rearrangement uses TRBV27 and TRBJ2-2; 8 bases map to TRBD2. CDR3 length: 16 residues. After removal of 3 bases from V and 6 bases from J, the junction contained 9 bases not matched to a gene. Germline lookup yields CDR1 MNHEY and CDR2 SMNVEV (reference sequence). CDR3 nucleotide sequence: TGTGCCAGCAGTTTCCTCCCCGGGAGGGCTGCCGGGGAGCTGTTTTTT. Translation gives CASSFLPGRAAGELFF.

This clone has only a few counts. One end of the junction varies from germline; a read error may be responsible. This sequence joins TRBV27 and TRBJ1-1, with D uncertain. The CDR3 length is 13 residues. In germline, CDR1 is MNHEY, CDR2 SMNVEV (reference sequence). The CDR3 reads CASSHGGGSDAFF. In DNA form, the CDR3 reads TGTGCCAGCAGCCATGGCGGAGGGTCTGACGCTTTCTTT.

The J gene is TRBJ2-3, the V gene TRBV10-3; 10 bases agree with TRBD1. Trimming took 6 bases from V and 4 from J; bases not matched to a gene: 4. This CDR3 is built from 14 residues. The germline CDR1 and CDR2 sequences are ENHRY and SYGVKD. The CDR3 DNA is TGTGCCATCAGCGGTGGGACAGGGGCAGATACGCAGTATTTT. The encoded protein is CAISGGTGADTQYF.

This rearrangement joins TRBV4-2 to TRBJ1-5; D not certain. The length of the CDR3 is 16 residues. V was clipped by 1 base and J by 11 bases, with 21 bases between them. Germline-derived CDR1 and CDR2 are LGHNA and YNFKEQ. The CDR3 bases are TGTGCCAGCAGCCAAGTTAAAAACAGTGACCTTTCGGCCCAGCATTTT. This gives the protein CASSQVKNSDLSAQHF.

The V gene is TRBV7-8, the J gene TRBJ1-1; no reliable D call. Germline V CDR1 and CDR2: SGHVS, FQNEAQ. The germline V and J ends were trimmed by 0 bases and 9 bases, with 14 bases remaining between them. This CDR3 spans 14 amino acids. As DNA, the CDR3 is TGTGCCAGCAGCTTAGCTGGCTTGGCAGGAAAAGCTTTCTTT. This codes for CASSLAGLAGKAFF.

The CDR3 bases are TGTGCCAGCAGCGTTTCCTCCTACGAGCAGTACTTC. Residues: CASSVSSYEQYF. This chain uses TRBV6-6 with TRBJ2-7; D is unresolved. Germline-derived CDR1 and CDR2 are MNHNY and SVGAGI (reference sequence). The CDR3 sequence is 12 residues long. With 6 bases removed from V and 0 bases from J, the gap between germline ends came to 6 bases.

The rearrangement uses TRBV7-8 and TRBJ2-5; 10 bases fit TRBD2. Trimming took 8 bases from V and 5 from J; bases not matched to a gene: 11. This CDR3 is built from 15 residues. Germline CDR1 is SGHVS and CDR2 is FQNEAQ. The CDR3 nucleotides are TGTGCCAGCTCCCCGGTAGCGGGGGGAGGGGAGACCCAGTACTTC. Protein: CASSPVAGGGETQYF.

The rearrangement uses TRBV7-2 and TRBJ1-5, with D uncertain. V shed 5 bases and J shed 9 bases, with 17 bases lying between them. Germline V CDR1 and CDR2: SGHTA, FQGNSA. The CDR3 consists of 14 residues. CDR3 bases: TGTGCCAGCAGCCCCAATCAGGTTGTGGCGCCCCAGCATTTT. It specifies CASSPNQVVAPQHF.

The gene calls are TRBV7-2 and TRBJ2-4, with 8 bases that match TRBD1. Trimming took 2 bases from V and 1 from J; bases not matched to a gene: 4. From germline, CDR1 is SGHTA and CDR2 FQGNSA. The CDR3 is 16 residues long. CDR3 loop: CASSLQGAPAKNIQYF. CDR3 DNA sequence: TGTGCCAGCAGCTTACAGGGGGCGCCGGCCAAAAACATTCAGTACTTC.

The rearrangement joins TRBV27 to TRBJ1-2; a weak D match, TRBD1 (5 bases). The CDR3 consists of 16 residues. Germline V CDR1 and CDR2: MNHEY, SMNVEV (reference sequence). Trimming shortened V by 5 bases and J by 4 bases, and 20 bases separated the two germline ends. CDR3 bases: TGTGCCAGCAGTCCTCAGCCAGGGTGGGGTTCCTATGGCTACACCTTC. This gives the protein CASSPQPGWGSYGYTF.

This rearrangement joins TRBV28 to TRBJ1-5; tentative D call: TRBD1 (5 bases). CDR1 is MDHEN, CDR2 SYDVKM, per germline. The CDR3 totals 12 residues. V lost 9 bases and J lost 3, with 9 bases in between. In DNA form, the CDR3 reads TGTGCCAGTCAGGGTCCCAATCAGCCCCAGCATTTT. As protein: CASQGPNQPQHF.

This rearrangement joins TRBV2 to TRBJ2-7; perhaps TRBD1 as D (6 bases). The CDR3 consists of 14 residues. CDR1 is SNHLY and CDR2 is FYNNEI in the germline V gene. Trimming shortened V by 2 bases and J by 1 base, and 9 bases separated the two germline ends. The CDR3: CASSEQGLSYEQYF. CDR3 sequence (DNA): TGTGCCAGCAGTGAACAGGGGCTTTCCTACGAGCAGTACTTC.